This T cell receptor beta chain came from a study of blood T cell repertoires in COVID-19. For the study at large: Whether acute or convalescent, the COVID-19 samples came from the United States, Italy and Spain.

This clone was recorded once. The germline CDR1 and CDR2 sequences are LNHDA and SQIVND (reference sequence). Germline trimming cut 4 bases from V and 6 bases from J; bases unmatched to any gene: 7. This CDR3 contains 15 residues. As processed by the authors: Amplification with reference gene primers provided the estimates of nucleated cell counts. Method: immunoSEQ multiplex PCR; TCRdb's copy keeps in-frame clones and lacks some. That table is the source of V, J and clone size, and D and trimming were worked out from the DNA. Of under 250,000 clones listed, under 90% are singletons. Material: peripheral blood. The chain has TRBV19 and TRBJ1-5, with 9 bases identical to TRBD1. The TCR originated in a man between 60 and 75 years old who had recovered from COVID-19. DNA for the CDR3: TGTGCCAGTAGTAACACAGGGGGCGCGAGTCAGCCCCAGCATTTT. Translation gives CASSNTGGASQPQHF.